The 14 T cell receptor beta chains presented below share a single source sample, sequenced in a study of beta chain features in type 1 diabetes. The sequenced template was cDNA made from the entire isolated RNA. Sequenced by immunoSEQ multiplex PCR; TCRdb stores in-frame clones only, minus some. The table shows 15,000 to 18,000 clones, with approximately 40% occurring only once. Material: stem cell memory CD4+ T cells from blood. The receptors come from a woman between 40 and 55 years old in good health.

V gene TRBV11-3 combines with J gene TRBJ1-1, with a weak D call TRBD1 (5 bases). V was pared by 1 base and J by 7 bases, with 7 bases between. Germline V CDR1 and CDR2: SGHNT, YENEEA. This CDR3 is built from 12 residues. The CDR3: CASSLAGGEAFF. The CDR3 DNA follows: TGTGCCAGCAGCTTAGCCGGGGGTGAAGCTTTCTTT.

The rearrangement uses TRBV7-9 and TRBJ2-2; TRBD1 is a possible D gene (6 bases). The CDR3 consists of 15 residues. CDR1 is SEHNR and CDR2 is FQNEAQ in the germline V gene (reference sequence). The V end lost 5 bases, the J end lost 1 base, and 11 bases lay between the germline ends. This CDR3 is CASSQGHRNTGELFF. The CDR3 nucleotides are TGTGCCAGCAGCCAGGGACACAGGAACACCGGGGAGCTGTTTTTT.

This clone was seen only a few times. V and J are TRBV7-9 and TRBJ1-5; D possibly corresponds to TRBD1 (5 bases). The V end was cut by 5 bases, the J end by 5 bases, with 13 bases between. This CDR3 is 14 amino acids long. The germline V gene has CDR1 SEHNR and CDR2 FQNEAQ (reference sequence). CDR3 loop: CASSRGGVDQPQHF. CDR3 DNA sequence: TGTGCCAGCAGCCGGGGGGGAGTGGATCAGCCCCAGCATTTT.

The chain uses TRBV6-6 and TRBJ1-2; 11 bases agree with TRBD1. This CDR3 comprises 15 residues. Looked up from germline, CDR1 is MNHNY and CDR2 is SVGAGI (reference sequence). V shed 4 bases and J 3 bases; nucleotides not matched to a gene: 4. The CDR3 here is CASSLKGQGDYGYTF. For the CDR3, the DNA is TGTGCCAGCAGTTTGAAGGGACAGGGGGACTATGGCTACACCTTC.

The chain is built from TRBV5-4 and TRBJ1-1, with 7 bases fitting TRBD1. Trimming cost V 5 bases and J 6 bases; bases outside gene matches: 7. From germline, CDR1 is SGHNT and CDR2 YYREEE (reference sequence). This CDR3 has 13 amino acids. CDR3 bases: TGTGCCAGCAGACTCGACAGGGACGCTGAAGCTTTCTTT. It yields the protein CASRLDRDAEAFF.

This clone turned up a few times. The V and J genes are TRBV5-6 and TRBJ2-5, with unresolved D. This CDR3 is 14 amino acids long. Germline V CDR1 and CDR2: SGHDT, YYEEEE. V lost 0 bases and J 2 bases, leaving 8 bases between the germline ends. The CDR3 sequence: CASSLGAVQETQYF. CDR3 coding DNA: TGTGCCAGCAGCTTGGGGGCTGTACAAGAGACCCAGTACTTC. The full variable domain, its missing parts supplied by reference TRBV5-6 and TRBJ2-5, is DAGVTQSPTHLIKTRGQQVTLRCSPKSGHDTVSWYQQALGQGPQFIFQYYEEEERQRGNFPDRFSGHQFPNYSSELNVNALLLGDSALYLCASSLGAVQETQYFGPGTRLLVL.

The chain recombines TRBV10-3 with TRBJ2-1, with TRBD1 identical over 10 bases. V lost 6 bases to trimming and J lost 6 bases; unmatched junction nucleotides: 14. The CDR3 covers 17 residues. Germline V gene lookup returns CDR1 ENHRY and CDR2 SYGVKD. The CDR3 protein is CAIRPDSDRGRFNEQFF. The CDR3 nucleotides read TGTGCCATCAGACCCGACAGCGACAGGGGGCGGTTCAATGAGCAGTTCTTC.

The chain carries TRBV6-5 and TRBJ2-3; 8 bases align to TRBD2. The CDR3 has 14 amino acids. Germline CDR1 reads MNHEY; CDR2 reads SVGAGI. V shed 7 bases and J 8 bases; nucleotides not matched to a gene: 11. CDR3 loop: CASTTGPGGGTQYF. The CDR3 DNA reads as TGTGCCAGCACCACAGGGCCGGGAGGGGGTACGCAGTATTTT.

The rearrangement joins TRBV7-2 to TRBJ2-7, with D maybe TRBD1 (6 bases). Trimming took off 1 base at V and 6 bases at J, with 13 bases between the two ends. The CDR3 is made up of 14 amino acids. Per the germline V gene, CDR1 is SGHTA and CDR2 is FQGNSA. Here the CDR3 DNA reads TGTGCCAGCAGCTTAGAACAGGGAGAAGGCGAGCAGTACTTC. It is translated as CASSLEQGEGEQYF.

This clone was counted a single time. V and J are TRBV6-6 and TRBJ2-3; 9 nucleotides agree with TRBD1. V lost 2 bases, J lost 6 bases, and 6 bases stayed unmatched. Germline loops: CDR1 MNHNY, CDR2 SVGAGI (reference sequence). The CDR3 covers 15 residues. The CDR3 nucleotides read TGTGCCAGCAGTTACCTCCGACAGGGGGAGGATACGCAGTATTTT. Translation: CASSYLRQGEDTQYF.

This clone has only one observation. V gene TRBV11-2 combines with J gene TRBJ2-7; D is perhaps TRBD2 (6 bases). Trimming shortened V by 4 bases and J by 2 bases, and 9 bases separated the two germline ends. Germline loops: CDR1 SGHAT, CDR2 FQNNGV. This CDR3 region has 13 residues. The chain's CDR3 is CASSSRLAYEQYF. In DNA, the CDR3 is TGTGCCAGCAGCTCAAGACTAGCCTACGAGCAGTACTTC.

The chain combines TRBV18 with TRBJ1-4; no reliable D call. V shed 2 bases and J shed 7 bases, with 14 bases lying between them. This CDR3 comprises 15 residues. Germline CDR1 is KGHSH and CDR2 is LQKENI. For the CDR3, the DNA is TGTGCCAGCTCACCAAAGACCAAAGCGGCTGAAAAACTGTTTTTT. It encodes CASSPKTKAAEKLFF.

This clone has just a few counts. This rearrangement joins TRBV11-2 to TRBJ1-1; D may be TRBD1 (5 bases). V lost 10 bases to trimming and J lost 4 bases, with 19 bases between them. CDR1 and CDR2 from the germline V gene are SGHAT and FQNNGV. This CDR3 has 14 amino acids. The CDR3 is CATLQQGMSTEAFF. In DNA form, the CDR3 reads TGTGCCACCCTCCAGCAGGGAATGTCCACTGAAGCTTTCTTT.

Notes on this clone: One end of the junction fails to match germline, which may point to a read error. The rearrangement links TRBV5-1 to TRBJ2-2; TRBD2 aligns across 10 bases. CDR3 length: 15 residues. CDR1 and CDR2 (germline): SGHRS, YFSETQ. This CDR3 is CASTLLAGSTGGLFF. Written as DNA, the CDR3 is TGCGCCAGCACTTTACTAGCGGGGTCCACCGGGGGGCTGTTTTTT. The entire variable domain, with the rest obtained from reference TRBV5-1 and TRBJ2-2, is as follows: KAGVTQTPRYLIKTRGQQVTLSCSPISGHRSVSWYQQTPGQGLQFLFEYFSETQRNKGNFPGRFSGRQFSNSRSEMNVSTLELGDSALYLCASTLLAGSTGGLFFGEGSRLTVL.